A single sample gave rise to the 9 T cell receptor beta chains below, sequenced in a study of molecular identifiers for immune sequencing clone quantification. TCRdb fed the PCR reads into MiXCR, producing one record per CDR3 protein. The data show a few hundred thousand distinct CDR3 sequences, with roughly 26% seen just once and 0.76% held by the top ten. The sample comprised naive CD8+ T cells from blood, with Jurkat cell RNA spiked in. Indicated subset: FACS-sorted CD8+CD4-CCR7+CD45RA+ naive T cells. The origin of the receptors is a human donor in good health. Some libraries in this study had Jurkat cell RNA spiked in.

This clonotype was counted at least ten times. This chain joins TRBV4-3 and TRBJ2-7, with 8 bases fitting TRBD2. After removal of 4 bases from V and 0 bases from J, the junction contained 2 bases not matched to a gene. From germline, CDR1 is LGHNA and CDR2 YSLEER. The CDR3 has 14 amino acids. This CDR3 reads CASSLGLDSYEQYF. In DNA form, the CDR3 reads TGCGCCAGCAGCCTGGGACTAGACTCCTACGAGCAGTACTTC.

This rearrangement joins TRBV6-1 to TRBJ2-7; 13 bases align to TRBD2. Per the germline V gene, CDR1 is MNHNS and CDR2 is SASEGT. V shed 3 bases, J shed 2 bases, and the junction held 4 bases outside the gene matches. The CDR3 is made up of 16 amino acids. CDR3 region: CASSEAGLAGPYEQYF. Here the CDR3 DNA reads TGTGCCAGCAGTGAGGCGGGACTAGCGGGACCCTACGAGCAGTACTTC.

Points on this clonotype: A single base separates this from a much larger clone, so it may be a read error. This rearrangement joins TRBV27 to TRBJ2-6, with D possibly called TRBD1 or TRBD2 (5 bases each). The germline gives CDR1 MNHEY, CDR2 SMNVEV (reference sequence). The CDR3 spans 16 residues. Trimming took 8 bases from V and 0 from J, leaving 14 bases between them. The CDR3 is CASRPGAFSGANVLTF. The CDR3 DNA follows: TGTGCCAGCCGCCCCGGGGCCTTCTCTGGGGCCAACGTCCTGACTTTC.

CDR3: CASTPPPGRTRVAQYF. CDR3 nucleotide sequence: TGTGCCAGCACCCCACCTCCGGGGCGGACCCGAGTGGCCCAGTACTTC. The V call is TRBV5-3, the J call TRBJ2-5; D may correspond to TRBD1 or TRBD2 (5 bases each). TRBV5-3 counts as an open reading frame of uncertain function. The CDR3 is 16 amino acids. The ends were cut back, 8 bases at V and 9 bases at J, with 29 bases in the middle.

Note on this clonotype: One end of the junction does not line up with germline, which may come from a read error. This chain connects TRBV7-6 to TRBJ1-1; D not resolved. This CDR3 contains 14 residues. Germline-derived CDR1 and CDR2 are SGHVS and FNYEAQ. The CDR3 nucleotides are TGTGCCAACAGCTTTTCAGGCCTCAACACTGAAGCTTTCTTT. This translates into CANSFSGLNTEAFF.

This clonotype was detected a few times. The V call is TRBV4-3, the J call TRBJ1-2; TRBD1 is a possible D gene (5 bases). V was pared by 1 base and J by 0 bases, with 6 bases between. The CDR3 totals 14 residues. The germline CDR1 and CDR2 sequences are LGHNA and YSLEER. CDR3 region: CASSQGGANYGYTF. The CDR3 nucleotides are TGCGCCAGCAGCCAAGGAGGGGCTAACTATGGCTACACCTTC.

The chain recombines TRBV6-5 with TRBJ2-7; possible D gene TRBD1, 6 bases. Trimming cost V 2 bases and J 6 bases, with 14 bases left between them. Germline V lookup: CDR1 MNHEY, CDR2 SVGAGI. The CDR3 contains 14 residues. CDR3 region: CASSYGGHLCEQYF. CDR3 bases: TGTGCCAGCAGTTACGGGGGACACCTGTGCGAGCAGTACTTC.

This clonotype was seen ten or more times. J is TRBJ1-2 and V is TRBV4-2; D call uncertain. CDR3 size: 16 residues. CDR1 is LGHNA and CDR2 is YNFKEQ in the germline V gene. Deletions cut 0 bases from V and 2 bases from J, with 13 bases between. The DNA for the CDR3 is TGTGCCAGCAGCCAAGATTTTTCAGAATCGAACTATGGCTACACCTTC. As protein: CASSQDFSESNYGYTF.

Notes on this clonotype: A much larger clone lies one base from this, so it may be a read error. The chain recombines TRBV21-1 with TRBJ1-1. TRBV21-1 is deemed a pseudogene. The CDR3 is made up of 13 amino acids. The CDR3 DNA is TGTGCCGGCAGCGCCCAGCGTCGTCCTGAAGCTTTCTTT. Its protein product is CAGSAQRRPEAFF.